This record concerns one T cell receptor beta chain sequence. Its antigen remains unknown. This sample is drawn from a study of shared clonotypes between healthy human individuals. General study findings and limits: Rarefaction curves obtained for sorted subsets showed sequencing incomplete despite large depth.

Some clones are missing from TCRdb's copy, which holds only in-frame ones; the method was immunoSEQ multiplex PCR. The sample consists of roughly 770,000 clones, about 96% of them appearing once. The naive CD8 subset, CD45RO-negative cells positively selected for CCR7, excluded terminally differentiated effector memory CD45RA+ cells. Input material: naive CD8+ T cells sorted from blood. This sequence was found in a man aged 25-45 years in good health.

This CDR3 reads CASSLNFGQPQHF. In DNA form, the CDR3 reads TGTGCCAGCAGTTTAAACTTCGGGCAGCCCCAGCATTTT. This chain uses TRBV28 with TRBJ1-5; D remains unclear. Trimming stripped 2 bases from V and 7 bases from J, with 9 bases between. Germline V CDR1 and CDR2: MDHEN, SYDVKM. The CDR3 has 13 amino acids.